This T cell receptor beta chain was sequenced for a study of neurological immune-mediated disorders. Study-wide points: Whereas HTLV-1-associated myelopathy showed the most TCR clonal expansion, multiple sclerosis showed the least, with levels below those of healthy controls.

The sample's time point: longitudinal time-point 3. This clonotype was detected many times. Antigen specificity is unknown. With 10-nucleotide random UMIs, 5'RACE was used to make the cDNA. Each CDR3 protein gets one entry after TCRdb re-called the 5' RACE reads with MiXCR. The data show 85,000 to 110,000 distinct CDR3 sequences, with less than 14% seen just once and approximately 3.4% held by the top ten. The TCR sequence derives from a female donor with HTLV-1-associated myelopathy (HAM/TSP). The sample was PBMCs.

The CDR3 region is CATSRHRTTDKVSPLHF. CDR3 DNA: TGTGCCACCAGCAGACACCGTACGACTGACAAGGTTTCACCCCTCCACTTT. This chain links TRBV15 with TRBJ1-6; D gene unclear. CDR1 and CDR2 from the germline V gene are LNHNV and YYDKDF (reference sequence). This CDR3 has 17 amino acids. Trimming removed 2 bases from V and 9 bases from J, with 20 bases in between.